This is a list of T cell receptor beta chains from one sample in a study of cytomegalovirus exposure and HLA in healthy donors. Profiling relied on immunoSEQ multiplex PCR, and the TCRdb table lists in-frame clones only, not all of them. The sample yields hundreds of thousands of clones, about 83% seen once. The sequencing input was PBMCs. These receptors all stem from a girl between 10 and 17 years old in good health and CMV-seronegative. Each CDR3 is given with its conserved first and last residue.

j_call | v_call | cdr3_aa
TRBJ2-5 | TRBV5-1 | CASGTQPGLQETQYF
TRBJ2-7 | TRBV27 | CASRALDTPYEQYF
TRBJ1-4 | TRBV4-3 | CASSQELNFNEKLFF
TRBJ2-2 | TRBV6-5 | CASSVTGEPFF
TRBJ1-5 | TRBV2 | CASSEGLGRGDSQPQHF
TRBJ2-5 | TRBV27 | CASSFGLSEETQYF
TRBJ1-2 | TRBV29-1 | CSVPGQGKLSYGYTF
TRBJ1-2 | TRBV5-6 | CASSFGDRARSAYGYTF
TRBJ1-4 | TRBV23-1 | CASSQSGKGVRDWANEKLFF
TRBJ2-7 | TRBV19 | CASSSAGSYEQYF
TRBJ2-3 | TRBV18 | CASSPTGDTQYF
TRBJ1-3 | TRBV29-1 | CSVVGGDRGSGNTIYF
TRBJ2-7 | TRBV7-2 | CASRTTSGGWYEQYF
TRBJ1-1 | TRBV19 | CASSIAGGNTEAFF
TRBJ1-2 | TRBV5-4 | CASTPGGGDYGYTF
TRBJ1-1 | TRBV28 | CASRPRPQGGTEAFF
TRBJ2-1 | TRBV7-2 | CASSPPGVKSYNEQFF
TRBJ1-5 | TRBV10-3 | CAISEGQGGNQPQHF
TRBJ1-1 | TRBV15 | CATSRSRGVNTEAFF
TRBJ2-3 | TRBV4-1 | CASSQEILTDTQYF
TRBJ2-7 | TRBV7-9 | CASSLANRAPYEQYF
TRBJ2-7 | TRBV4-2 | CASSRGTGYSYEQYF
TRBJ2-5 | TRBV9 | CASSPASGRPLVETQYF
TRBJ1-3 | TRBV28 | CASSFRGGFGNTIYF
TRBJ2-1 | TRBV29-1 | CSVKAGKGNEQFF
TRBJ1-2 | TRBV7-3 | CASSLTPSGEYGYTF
TRBJ1-1 | TRBV6-5 | CASSPGTENTEAFF
TRBJ1-4 | TRBV6-5 | CASSQRPGDEKLFF